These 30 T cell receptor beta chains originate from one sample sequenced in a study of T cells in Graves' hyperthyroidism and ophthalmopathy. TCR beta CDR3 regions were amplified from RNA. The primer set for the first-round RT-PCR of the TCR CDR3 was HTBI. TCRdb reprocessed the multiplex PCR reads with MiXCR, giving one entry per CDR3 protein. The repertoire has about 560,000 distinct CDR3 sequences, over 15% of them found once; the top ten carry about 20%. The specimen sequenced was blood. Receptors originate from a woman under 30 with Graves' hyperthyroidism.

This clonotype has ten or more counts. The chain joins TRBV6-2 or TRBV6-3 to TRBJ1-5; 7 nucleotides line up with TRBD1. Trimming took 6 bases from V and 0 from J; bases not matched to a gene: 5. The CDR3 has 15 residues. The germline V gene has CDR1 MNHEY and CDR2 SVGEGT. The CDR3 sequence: CASRARTGSNQPQHF. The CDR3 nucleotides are TGTGCCAGCAGGGCCAGGACAGGTAGCAATCAGCCCCAGCATTTT.

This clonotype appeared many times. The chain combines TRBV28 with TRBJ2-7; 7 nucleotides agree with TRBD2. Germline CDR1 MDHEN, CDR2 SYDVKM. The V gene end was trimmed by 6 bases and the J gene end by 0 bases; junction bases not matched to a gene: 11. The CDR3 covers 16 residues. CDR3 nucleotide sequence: TGTGCCAGCAGAACTGTCCGAGGGGACTACTCCTACGAGCAGTACTTC. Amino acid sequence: CASRTVRGDYSYEQYF.

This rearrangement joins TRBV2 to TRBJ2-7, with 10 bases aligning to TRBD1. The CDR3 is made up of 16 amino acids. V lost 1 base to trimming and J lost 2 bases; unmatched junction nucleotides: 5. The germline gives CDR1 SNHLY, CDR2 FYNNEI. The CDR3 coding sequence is TGTGCCAGCAGTGAAGTGGGACAGGGGATGACCTACGAGCAGTACTTC. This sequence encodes CASSEVGQGMTYEQYF.

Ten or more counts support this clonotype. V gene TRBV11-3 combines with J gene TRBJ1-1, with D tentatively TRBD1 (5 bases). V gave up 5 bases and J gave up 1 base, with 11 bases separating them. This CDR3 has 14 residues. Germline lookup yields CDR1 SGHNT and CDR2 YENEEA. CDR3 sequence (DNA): TGTGCCAGCAGCCCCCGGACATCGAACACTGAAGCTTTCTTT. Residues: CASSPRTSNTEAFF.

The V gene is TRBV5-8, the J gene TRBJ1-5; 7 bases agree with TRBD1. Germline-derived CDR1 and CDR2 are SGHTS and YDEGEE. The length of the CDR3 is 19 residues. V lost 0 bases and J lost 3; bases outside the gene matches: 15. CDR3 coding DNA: TGTGCCAGCAGCTTGGTACAGGGGACCCCTTCGCTTTACAATCAGCCCCAGCATTTT. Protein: CASSLVQGTPSLYNQPQHF.

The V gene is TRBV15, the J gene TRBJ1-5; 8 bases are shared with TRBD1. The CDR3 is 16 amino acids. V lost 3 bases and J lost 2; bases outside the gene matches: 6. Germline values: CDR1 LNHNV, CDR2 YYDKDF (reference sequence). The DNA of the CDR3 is TGTGCCACCAGCAGGACAGGGGCGGGGGGCAATCAGCCCCAGCATTTT. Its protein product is CATSRTGAGGNQPQHF. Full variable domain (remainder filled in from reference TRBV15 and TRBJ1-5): DAMVIQNPRYQVTQFGKPVTLSCSQTLNHNVMYWYQQKSSQAPKLLFHYYDKDFNNEADTPDNFQSRRPNTSFCFLDIRSPGLGDTAMYLCATSRTGAGGNQPQHFGDGTRLSIL.

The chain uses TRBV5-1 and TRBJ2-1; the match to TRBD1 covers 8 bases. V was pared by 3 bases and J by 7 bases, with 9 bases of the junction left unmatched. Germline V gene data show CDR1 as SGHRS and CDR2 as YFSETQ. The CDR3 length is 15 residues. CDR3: CASSSNPGGYNEQFF. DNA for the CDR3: TGCGCCAGCAGCTCGAATCCAGGGGGCTATAATGAGCAGTTCTTC.

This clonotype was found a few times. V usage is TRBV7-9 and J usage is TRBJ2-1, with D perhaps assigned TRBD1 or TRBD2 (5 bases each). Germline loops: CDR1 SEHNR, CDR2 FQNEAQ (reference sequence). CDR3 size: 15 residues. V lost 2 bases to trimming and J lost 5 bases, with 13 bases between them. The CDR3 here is CASSLRPGPHNEQFF. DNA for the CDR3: TGTGCCAGCAGCTTACGACCGGGGCCTCACAATGAGCAGTTCTTC.

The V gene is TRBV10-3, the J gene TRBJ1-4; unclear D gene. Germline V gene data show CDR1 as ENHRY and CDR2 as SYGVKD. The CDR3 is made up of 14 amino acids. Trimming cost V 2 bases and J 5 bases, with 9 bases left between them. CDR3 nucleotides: TGTGCCATCAGTGAGCGGGCGGAGAATGAAAAACTGTTTTTT. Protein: CAISERAENEKLFF.

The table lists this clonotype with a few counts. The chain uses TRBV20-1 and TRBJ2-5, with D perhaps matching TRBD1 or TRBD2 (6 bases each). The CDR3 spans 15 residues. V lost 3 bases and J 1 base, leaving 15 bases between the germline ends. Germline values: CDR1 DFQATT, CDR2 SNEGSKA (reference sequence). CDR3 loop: CSASGGRLIQETQYF. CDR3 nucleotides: TGCAGTGCTAGCGGGGGCCGACTTATCCAAGAGACCCAGTACTTC.

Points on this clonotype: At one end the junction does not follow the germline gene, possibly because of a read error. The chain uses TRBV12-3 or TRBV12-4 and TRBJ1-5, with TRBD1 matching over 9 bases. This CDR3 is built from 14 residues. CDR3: CASSPTGGGQPQRF. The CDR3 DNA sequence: TGTGCCAGCAGTCCAACAGGGGGCGGGCAGCCCCAGCGTTTT.

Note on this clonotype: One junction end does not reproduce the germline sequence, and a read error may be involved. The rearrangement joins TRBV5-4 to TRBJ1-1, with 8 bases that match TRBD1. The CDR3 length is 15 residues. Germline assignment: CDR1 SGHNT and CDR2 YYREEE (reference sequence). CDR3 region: CAGSKVRQGTIEAFF. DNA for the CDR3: TGTGCCGGCAGCAAAGTTCGACAGGGGACCATCGAAGCTTTCTTT. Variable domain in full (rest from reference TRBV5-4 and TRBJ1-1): ETGVTQSPTHLIKTRGQQVTLRCSSQSGHNTVSWYQQALGQGPQFIFQYYREEENGRGNFPPRFSGLQFPNYSSELNVNALELDDSALYLCAGSKVRQGTIEAFFGQGTRLTVV.

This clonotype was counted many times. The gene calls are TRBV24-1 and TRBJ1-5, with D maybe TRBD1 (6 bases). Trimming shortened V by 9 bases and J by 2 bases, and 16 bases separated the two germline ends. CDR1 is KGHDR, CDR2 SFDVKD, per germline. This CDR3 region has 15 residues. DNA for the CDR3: TGTGCCACCGAGGCGTCAGGGGCCGGCAATCAGCCCCAGCATTTT. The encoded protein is CATEASGAGNQPQHF.

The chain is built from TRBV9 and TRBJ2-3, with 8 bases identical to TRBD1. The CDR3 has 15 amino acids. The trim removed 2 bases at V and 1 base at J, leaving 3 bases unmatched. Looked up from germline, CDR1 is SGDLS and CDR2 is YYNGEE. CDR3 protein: CASSVSTGGTDTQYF. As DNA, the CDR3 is TGTGCCAGCAGCGTTTCGACAGGGGGCACAGATACGCAGTATTTT.

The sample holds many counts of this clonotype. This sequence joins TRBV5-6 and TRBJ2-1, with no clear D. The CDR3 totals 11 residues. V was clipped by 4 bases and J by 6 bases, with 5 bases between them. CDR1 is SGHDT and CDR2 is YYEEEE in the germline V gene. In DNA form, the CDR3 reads TGTGCCAGCAGCGTAGGCAATGAGCAGTTCTTC. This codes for CASSVGNEQFF. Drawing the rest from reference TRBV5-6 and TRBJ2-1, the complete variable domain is DAGVTQSPTHLIKTRGQQVTLRCSPKSGHDTVSWYQQALGQGPQFIFQYYEEEERQRGNFPDRFSGHQFPNYSSELNVNALLLGDSALYLCASSVGNEQFFGPGTRLTVL.

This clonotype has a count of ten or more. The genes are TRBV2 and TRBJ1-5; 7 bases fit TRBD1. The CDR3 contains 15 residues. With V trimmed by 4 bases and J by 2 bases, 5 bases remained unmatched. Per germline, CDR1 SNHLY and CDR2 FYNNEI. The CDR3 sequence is CASSGEQGGNQPQHF. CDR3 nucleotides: TGTGCCAGCAGTGGGGAGCAGGGGGGCAATCAGCCCCAGCATTTT.

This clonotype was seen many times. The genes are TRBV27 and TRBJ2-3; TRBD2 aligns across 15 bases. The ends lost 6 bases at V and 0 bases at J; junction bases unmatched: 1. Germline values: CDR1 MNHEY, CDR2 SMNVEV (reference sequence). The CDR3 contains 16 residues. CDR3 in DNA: TGTGCCAGCAGCGGGACTAGCGGGGGGAGCACAGATACGCAGTATTTT. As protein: CASSGTSGGSTDTQYF.

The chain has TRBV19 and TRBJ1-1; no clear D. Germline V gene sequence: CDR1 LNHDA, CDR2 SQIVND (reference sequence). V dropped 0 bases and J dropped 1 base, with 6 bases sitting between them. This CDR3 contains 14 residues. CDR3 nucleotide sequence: TGTGCCAGTAGTATAGAGGGTTCGAACACTGAAGCTTTCTTT. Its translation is CASSIEGSNTEAFF. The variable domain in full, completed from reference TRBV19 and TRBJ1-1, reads DGGITQSPKYLFRKEGQNVTLSCEQNLNHDAMYWYRQDPGQGLRLIYYSQIVNDFQKGDIAEGYSVSREKKESFPLTVTSAQKNPTAFYLCASSIEGSNTEAFFGQGTRLTVV.

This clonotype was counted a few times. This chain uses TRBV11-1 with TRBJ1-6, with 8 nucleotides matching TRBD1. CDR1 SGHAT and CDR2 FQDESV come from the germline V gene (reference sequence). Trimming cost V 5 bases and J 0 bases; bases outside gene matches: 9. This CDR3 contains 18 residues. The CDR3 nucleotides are TGTGCCAGCAGCCGGGACAGGACAACAAGCTCCTATAATTCACCCCTCCACTTT. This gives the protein CASSRDRTTSSYNSPLHF.

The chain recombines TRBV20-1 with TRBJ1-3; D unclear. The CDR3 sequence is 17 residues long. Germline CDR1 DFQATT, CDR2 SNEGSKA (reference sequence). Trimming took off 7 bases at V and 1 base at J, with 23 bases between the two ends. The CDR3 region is CSVMIGQARPSGNTIYF. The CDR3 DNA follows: TGCAGTGTTATGATAGGCCAGGCGCGACCTTCTGGAAACACCATATATTTT.

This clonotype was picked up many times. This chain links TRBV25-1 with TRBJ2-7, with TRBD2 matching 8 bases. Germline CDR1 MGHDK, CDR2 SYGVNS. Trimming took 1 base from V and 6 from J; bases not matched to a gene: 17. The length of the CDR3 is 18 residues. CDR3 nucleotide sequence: TGTGCCAGCAGTGAATTAGCAGGAGGACTAGCTAGGGAGGGCGAGCAGTACTTC. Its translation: CASSELAGGLAREGEQYF.

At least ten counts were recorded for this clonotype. CDR3: CAWSKGHLNTGELFF. CDR3 nucleotide sequence: TGTGCCTGGAGCAAGGGACACCTGAACACCGGGGAGCTGTTTTTT. The chain joins TRBV30 to TRBJ2-2, with D possibly TRBD1 on 6 matching bases. CDR3 length: 15 amino acids. Germline CDR1 reads GTSNPN; CDR2 reads SVGIG (reference sequence). V shed 3 bases and J shed 1 base, with 12 bases lying between them.

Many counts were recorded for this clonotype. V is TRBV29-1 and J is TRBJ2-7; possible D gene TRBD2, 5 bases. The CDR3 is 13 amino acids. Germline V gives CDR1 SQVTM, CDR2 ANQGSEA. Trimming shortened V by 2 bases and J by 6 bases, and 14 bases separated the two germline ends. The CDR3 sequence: CSVERGSVGEQYF. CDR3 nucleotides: TGCAGCGTTGAAAGAGGGTCCGTCGGCGAGCAGTACTTC.

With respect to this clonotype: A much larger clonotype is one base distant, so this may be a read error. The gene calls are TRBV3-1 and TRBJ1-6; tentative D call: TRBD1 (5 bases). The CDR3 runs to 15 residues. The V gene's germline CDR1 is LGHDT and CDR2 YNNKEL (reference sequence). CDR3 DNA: TGTGCCAGCAGCTCGTTCGGGACGGGGGATTCACCCCACCACTTT. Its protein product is CASSSFGTGDSPHHF.

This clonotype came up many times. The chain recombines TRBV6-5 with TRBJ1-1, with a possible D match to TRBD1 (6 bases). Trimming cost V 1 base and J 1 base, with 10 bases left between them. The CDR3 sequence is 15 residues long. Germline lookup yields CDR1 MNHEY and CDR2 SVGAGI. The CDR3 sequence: CASSYLDSRNTEAFF. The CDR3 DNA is TGTGCCAGCAGTTACTTGGACAGTAGGAACACTGAAGCTTTCTTT.

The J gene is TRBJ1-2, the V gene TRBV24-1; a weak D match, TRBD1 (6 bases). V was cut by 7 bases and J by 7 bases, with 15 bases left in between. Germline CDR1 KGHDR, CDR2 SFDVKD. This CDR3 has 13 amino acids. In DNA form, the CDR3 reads TGTGCCACCAGCAGGACAGCCCTCAGTGGCTACACCTTC. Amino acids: CATSRTALSGYTF.

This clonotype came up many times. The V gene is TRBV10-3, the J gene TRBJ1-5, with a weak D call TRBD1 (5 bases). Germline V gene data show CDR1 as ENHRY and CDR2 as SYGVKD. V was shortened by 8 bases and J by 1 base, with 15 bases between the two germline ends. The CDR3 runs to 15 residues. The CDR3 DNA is TGTGCCATCGGTGGGGGGGATGGAAGCAATCAGCCCCAGCATTTT. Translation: CAIGGGDGSNQPQHF.

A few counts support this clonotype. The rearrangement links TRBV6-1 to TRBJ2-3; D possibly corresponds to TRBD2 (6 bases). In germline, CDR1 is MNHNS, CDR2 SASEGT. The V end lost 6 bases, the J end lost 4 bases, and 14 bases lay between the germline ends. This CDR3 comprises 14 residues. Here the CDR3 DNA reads TGTGCCAGCAGCAACGGACTAATCTCAGATACGCAGTATTTT. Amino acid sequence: CASSNGLISDTQYF.

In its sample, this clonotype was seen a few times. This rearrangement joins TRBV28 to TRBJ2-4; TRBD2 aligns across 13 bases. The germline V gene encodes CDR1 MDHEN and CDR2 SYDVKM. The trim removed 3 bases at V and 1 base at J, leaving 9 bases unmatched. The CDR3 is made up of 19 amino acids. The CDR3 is CASSFIRTSGSSAKNIQYF. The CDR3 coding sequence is TGTGCCAGCAGTTTCATAAGGACTAGCGGGAGTAGCGCCAAAAACATTCAGTACTTC.

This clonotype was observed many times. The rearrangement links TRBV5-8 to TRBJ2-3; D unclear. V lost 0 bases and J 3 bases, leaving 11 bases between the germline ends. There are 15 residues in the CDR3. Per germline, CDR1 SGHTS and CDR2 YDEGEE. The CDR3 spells CASSLARAETDTQYF. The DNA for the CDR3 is TGTGCCAGCAGCTTGGCAAGGGCGGAGACAGATACGCAGTATTTT.